This T cell receptor (beta chain) is from a study of blood T cell repertoires in COVID-19. In the study overall: The study drew acute and convalescent COVID-19 samples from the United States, Italy and Spain. PBMCs, B-cell-depleted T cells, or T cells provided the cDNA or gDNA that made up the material.

Germline CDR1 is MNHEY and CDR2 is SVGAGI. J gave up 3 bases and V 2 bases, and 6 bases lay outside the gene matches. The CDR3 has 16 amino acids. Source study methods: Amplification with reference gene primers provided the estimates of nucleated cell counts. TCRdb keeps only in-frame clones here, not all; method: immunoSEQ multiplex PCR. V, J and clone size are taken as reported in that table, and D and trimming were inferred from the DNA itself. The sample carries more than 55,000 clones, 76% recorded once. The V gene is TRBV6-5, the J gene TRBJ2-3; 9 bases align to TRBD2. The source is a woman between 45 and 60 years old with active or convalescent COVID-19. Sequencing was carried out using peripheral blood. The CDR3: CASSYGTSLSTDTQYF. The CDR3 DNA sequence: TGTGCCAGCAGTTACGGGACTAGCCTGAGTACAGATACGCAGTATTTT.